This T cell receptor beta chain is from a study of T cells in Graves' hyperthyroidism and ophthalmopathy. Overall study results and limits: Also found in blood were most expanded thyroid clonotypes above 0.001.

This clonotype has a count of ten or more. Its antigen is unidentified. A lack of ophthalmopathy progression within 18 months defined stable Graves' hyperthyroidism. The trim removed 1 base at V and 3 bases at J, leaving 3 bases unmatched. Germline CDR1 reads MGHRA; CDR2 reads YSYEKL. The CDR3 loop spans 14 amino acids. Regions amplified from RNA transcripts were the TCR beta CDR3 regions. When the TCR CDR3 underwent first-round RT-PCR, the HTBI primer set was used. In TCRdb, the multiplex PCR reads were re-called with MiXCR into one record per CDR3 protein. The profile covers over 700,000 distinct CDR3 sequences, with approximately 40% appearing a single time and around 9.3% taken by the ten largest.

The sample taken for sequencing was blood. The J gene is TRBJ2-7, the V gene TRBV4-1; 7 bases map to TRBD1. The clonotype comes from a young man with Graves' hyperthyroidism. The CDR3 loop is CASSQGAGGYEQYF. Here the CDR3 DNA reads TGCGCCAGCAGCCAAGGCGCAGGGGGCTACGAGCAGTACTTC.